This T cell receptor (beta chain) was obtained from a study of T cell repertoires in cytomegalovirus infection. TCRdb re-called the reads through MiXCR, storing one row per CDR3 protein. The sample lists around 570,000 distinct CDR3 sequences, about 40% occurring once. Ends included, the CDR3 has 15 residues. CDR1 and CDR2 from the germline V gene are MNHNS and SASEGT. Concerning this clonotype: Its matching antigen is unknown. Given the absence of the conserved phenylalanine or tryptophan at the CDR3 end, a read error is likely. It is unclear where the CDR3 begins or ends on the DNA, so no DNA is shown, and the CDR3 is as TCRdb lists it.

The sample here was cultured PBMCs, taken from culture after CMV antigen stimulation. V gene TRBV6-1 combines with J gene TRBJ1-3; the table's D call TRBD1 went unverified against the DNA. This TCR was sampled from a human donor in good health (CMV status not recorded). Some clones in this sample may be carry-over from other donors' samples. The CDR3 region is CASSGSRPSNRAVLL.